This is a list of T cell receptor beta chains from one sample in a study of regulatory T cells. Repertoires were generated with immunoSEQ multiplex PCR, while TCRdb's copy carries only in-frame clones and drops some. The data hold about 20,000 clones, with 80% to 95% observed a single time. Sequencing was performed on CD8+ T cells sorted from blood. These receptors came from a child younger than 10 with CD3G deficiency. Both conserved end residues are part of each CDR3.

j_gene: TRBJ2-7
v_gene: TRBV6-1
CDR3aa: CASTQFQGHEQYF

j_gene: TRBJ2-7
v_gene: TRBV6-6
CDR3aa: CASSNSGYYEQYF

j_gene: TRBJ1-1
v_gene: TRBV19
CDR3aa: CASSLGNTEAFF

j_gene: TRBJ1-1
v_gene: TRBV19
CDR3aa: CASSRRQGQEAFF

j_gene: TRBJ2-7
v_gene: TRBV4-1
CDR3aa: CASSQDRDSLYEQYF

j_gene: TRBJ2-1
v_gene: TRBV7-9
CDR3aa: CASSHPGPNNEQFF

j_gene: TRBJ2-5
v_gene: TRBV5-3
CDR3aa: CARSKRYRRETQYF

j_gene: TRBJ2-1
v_gene: TRBV7-9
CDR3aa: CASSLGSNEQFF

j_gene: -
v_gene: TRBV28
CDR3aa: CASSPLSDSYEQYF

j_gene: TRBJ2-2
v_gene: TRBV7-9
CDR3aa: CASGPGTGRNTGELFF

j_gene: TRBJ2-7
v_gene: TRBV6-6
CDR3aa: CASSSPPSLEQYF

j_gene: TRBJ2-7
v_gene: TRBV30
CDR3aa: CAWSPSGRSEQYF

j_gene: TRBJ2-3
v_gene: TRBV28
CDR3aa: CASSRGRGRADTQYF

j_gene: TRBJ2-5
v_gene: TRBV5-1
CDR3aa: CASSYRGQALETQYF

j_gene: TRBJ2-7
v_gene: TRBV28
CDR3aa: CASSPLAGGPSYEQYF